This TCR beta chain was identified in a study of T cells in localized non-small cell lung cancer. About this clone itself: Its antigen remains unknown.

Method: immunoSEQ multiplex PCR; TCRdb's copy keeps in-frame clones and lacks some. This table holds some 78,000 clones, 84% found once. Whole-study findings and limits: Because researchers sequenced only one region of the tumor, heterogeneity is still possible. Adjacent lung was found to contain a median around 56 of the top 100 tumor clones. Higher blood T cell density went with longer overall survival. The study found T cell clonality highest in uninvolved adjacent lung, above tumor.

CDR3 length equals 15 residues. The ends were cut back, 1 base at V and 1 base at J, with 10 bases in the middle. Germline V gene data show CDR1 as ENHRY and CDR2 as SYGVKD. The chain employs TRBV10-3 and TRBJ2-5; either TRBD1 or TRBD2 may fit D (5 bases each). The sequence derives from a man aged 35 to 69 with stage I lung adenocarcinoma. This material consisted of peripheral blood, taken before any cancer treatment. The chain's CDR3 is CAISEFGTTQETQYF. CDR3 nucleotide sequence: TGTGCCATCAGTGAGTTTGGGACCACCCAAGAGACCCAGTACTTC.